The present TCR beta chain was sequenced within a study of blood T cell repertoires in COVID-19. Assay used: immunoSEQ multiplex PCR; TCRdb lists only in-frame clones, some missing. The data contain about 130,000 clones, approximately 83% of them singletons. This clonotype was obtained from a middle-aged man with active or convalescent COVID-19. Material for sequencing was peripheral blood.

The CDR3 spells CAWSVSPNQPQHF. Here the CDR3 DNA reads TGTGCCTGGAGTGTGAGTCCCAATCAGCCCCAGCATTTT. The V call is TRBV30, the J call TRBJ1-5; D gene uncertain. CDR3 length equals 13 residues. Trimming removed 0 bases at V and 3 bases at J, with 6 bases between. Germline values: CDR1 GTSNPN, CDR2 SVGIG (reference sequence).